This TCR beta chain was documented in a study of shared clonotypes between healthy human individuals. Whole-study findings and limits: With a few donors compared, approximately 5.5% of naive CD4 clonotypes were shared. Memory subsets had estimated richness that was generally smaller than that of naive subsets. Only a few donors were included, so the genetic and exposure-history diversity represented was limited.

Of note for this clone: Antigen unknown.

Donors comprised only Caucasian adults living in Nashville, Tennessee. The protocol was immunoSEQ multiplex PCR, while the TCRdb copy is restricted to in-frame clones and leaves out a portion. The sample includes 2 million to 2.5 million clones, nearly 97% seen only once; the top ten take approximately 0.13%. V shed 2 bases and J shed 3 bases, with 10 bases lying between them. CDR1 is SEHNR and CDR2 is FQNEAQ in the germline V gene (reference sequence). CDR3 size: 14 residues. Sequencing was carried out using naive CD4+ T cells sorted from blood. Subset noted: CD45RA+ positively selected. The chain couples TRBV7-9 to TRBJ1-2, with no clear D. This TCR was sampled from a man younger than 35 in good health. Written as DNA, the CDR3 is TGTGCCAGCAGCTTATTGTCTTTCGACTATGGCTACACCTTC. It encodes CASSLLSFDYGYTF. The full variable domain, with the rest looked up from reference TRBV7-9 and TRBJ1-2, is DTGVSQNPRHKITKRGQNVTFRCDPISEHNRLYWYRQTLGQGPEFLTYFQNEAQLEKSRLLSDRFSAERPKGSFSTLEIQRTEQGDSAMYLCASSLLSFDYGYTFGSGTRLTVV.